One sample yielded the 13 T cell receptor beta chains listed below, sequenced in a study of T cell repertoires in cytomegalovirus infection. MiXCR, applied by TCRdb to the reads, yields one record per CDR3 protein. This sample carries some 600,000 distinct CDR3 sequences, roughly a quarter of them seen once, and the ten largest clones take 6.5% to 10%. Sequencing was carried out using CD8+ T cells from PBMCs. The receptors shown here come from a human donor in good health (CMV status not recorded). Some clones in this sample may be carry-over from other donors' samples.

The chain has TRBV10-3 and TRBJ1-3, with a tentative D call TRBD1 (5 bases). Germline V lookup: CDR1 ENHRY, CDR2 SYGVKD. Trimming pared 6 bases from V and 4 bases from J, leaving 13 bases between. The CDR3 is 14 residues long. The CDR3 sequence is CAISPGGEGNTIYF. CDR3 coding DNA: TGTGCCATCAGCCCCGGGGGAGAAGGAAACACCATATATTTT.

This clonotype was seen more than once but under ten times. The genes are TRBV10-3 and TRBJ2-7; weak D call: TRBD2 (5 bases). This CDR3 comprises 15 residues. V lost 0 bases and J lost 2, with 11 bases in between. Germline CDR1 is ENHRY and CDR2 is SYGVKD. CDR3 loop: CAISESIGDTYEQYV. CDR3 bases: TGTGCCATCAGTGAGTCCATCGGGGATACCTACGAGCAGTACGTC.

This clonotype was counted only a few times. CDR3 sequence: CASSLARGVTPEKLFF. CDR3 DNA: TGTGCCAGCAGTTTAGCCCGGGGCGTAACCCCGGAAAAACTGTTTTTT. The chain is built from TRBV12-3 or TRBV12-4 and TRBJ1-4, with a weak D call TRBD1 (5 bases). The CDR3 runs to 16 residues. The germline V and J ends were trimmed by 0 bases and 8 bases, with 16 bases remaining between them.

The chain has TRBV20-1 and TRBJ2-7; D assignment may be TRBD1 or TRBD2 (5 bases each). The V gene's germline CDR1 is DFQATT and CDR2 SNEGSKA (reference sequence). The V end was cut by 3 bases, the J end by 6 bases, with 15 bases between. This CDR3 has 13 residues. This CDR3 reads CSASRGALLEQYF. The CDR3 bases are TGCAGTGCTAGTAGAGGGGCACTACTCGAGCAGTACTTC.

The CDR3 DNA sequence: TGTGCCAGCAGCTTCCGTGGGGCGATGGATACGCAGTATTTT. The encoded protein is CASSFRGAMDTQYF. V and J are TRBV11-1 and TRBJ2-3, with D tentatively TRBD1 (5 bases). The germline V gene encodes CDR1 SGHAT and CDR2 FQDESV (reference sequence). V lost 3 bases and J 6 bases, leaving 13 bases between the germline ends. The CDR3 has 14 amino acids.

This clonotype was detected a few times. The chain is built from TRBV2 and TRBJ1-1, with D perhaps matching TRBD1 (6 bases). Trimming left V 2 bases short and J 1 base short, with 8 bases between. CDR1 and CDR2 (germline): SNHLY, FYNNEI. The CDR3 has 14 residues. CDR3 sequence (DNA): TGTGCCAGCAGTGAACTGGGGGCGAACACTGAAGCTTTCTTT. Its protein is CASSELGANTEAFF.

V usage is TRBV14 and J usage is TRBJ2-1; 8 positions agree with TRBD1. The length of the CDR3 is 16 residues. Trimming removed 1 base from V and 10 bases from J; junction bases left unmatched: 12. Germline CDR1 reads SGHDN; CDR2 reads FVKESK. CDR3 loop: CASSQGMLRGPYEQFF. CDR3 DNA: TGTGCCAGCAGCCAAGGCATGCTCAGGGGGCCGTACGAGCAGTTCTTC.

Comment on this clonotype: A much more abundant neighbour one base away suggests this may be a read error. V gene TRBV12-3 or TRBV12-4 combines with J gene TRBJ1-3; no clear D. The V end lost 6 bases, the J end lost 8 bases, and 17 bases lay between the germline ends. The CDR3 sequence is 14 residues long. The CDR3 DNA is TGTGCCAGCAGATCCGGTGGGGATATAGACACCATATATTTT. Protein sequence: CASRSGGDIDTIYF.

As regards this clonotype: This could be a read error, since a much larger clone is one nucleotide away. This chain joins TRBV7-2 and TRBJ1-2; the D gene is possibly TRBD1 (5 bases). CDR1 and CDR2 from the germline V gene are SGHTA and FQGNSA. The CDR3 is made up of 16 amino acids. CDR3 coding DNA: TGTGTCAGCAGCATAAAACCGGGACTAATAGGGAATGGCTACACCTTC. It yields the protein CVSSIKPGLIGNGYTF.

This clonotype was seen repeatedly, ten times or more. The V call is TRBV7-8, the J call TRBJ1-1; no reliable D call. The V gene lost 6 bases and the J gene lost 6 bases, with 17 bases spanning the gap. This CDR3 spans 14 amino acids. CDR1 and CDR2 from the germline V gene are SGHVS and FQNEAQ. The CDR3 region has the DNA TGTGCCAGCAGTTCGACACCCCGAGCCGCTGAAGCTTTCTTT. Residues: CASSSTPRAAEAFF.

V gene TRBV7-9 combines with J gene TRBJ2-1; TRBD2 might be the D (6 bases). V was shortened by 6 bases and J by 9 bases, with 12 bases between the two germline ends. Germline lookup yields CDR1 SEHNR and CDR2 FQNEAQ (reference sequence). This CDR3 contains 12 residues. As DNA, the CDR3 is TGTGCCAGCAGACCACCCGGGGGTGAGCAGTTCTTC. It codes for CASRPPGGEQFF.

Many counts were recorded for this clonotype. The genes are TRBV6-1 and TRBJ1-2; no clear D. Between the trimmed V and J ends, which lost 8 bases and 9 bases, there was a span of 4 bases. The length of the CDR3 is 8 residues. CDR1 is MNHNS and CDR2 is SASEGT in the germline V gene. CDR3 amino acids: CASSRYTF. CDR3 sequence (DNA): TGTGCCAGCTCGCGCTACACCTTC.

The chain joins TRBV6-6 to TRBJ1-1; D not resolved. CDR1 and CDR2 (germline): MNHNY, SVGAGI (reference sequence). The CDR3 covers 14 residues. The ends were cut back, 7 bases at V and 5 bases at J, with 17 bases in the middle. The CDR3 loop is CASNVRGGSTEAFF. In DNA, the CDR3 is TGTGCCAGCAACGTCCGGGGAGGGAGTACTGAAGCTTTCTTT.